This T cell receptor (beta chain) emerged from a study of post-analysis software for immune sequencing data. Study-level background: Disease courses included relapsing-remitting, secondary progressive and progressive-relapsing multiple sclerosis. Study observations and caveats: Multiple sclerosis patients had significantly lower normalized Chao1 diversity than controls. Patients had higher frequencies than controls of roughly five TRBV segments, including TRBV5-6, TRBV5-1 and TRBV20-1. F measure showed strong co-clustering of same-batch samples.

Unique-molecular-identifier-tagged TCR beta cDNA libraries were used. Using its own MiXCR run on the PCR reads, TCRdb lists one record per CDR3 protein. The table records hundreds of thousands of distinct CDR3 sequences, approximately 30% of them present only once. Germline CDR1 reads SNHLY; CDR2 reads FYNNEI. CDR3 length: 14 residues. With regard to this clonotype: What it recognizes is unknown. Compared with germline, one end of the junction differs, possibly owing to a read error.

This chain uses TRBV2 with TRBJ2-7; a possible D gene is TRBD2 (6 bases). This clonotype was sampled from a girl aged 5-17 years with multiple sclerosis. The specimen was blood. This CDR3 reads CARGAGYGSYKQYF. CDR3 in DNA: TGTGCCAGAGGGGCGGGGTACGGCTCCTACAAGCAGTACTTC.